The 28 T cell receptor beta chains below come from one sample, sequenced in a study of cytomegalovirus exposure and HLA in healthy donors. In the PCR, 60 Vbeta and 13 Jbeta primers were used. Here immunoSEQ multiplex PCR was the method, and the copy in TCRdb shows in-frame clones only, minus some. The data hold about 200,000 clones, with approximately 85% observed a single time. The material sequenced was PBMCs. Receptor source: a girl under 18 in good health and CMV-seropositive.

The chain has TRBV5-1 and TRBJ2-7, with D maybe TRBD1 (5 bases). Germline V lookup: CDR1 SGHRS, CDR2 YFSETQ. Trimming stripped 4 bases from V and 1 base from J, with 12 bases between. The CDR3 is made up of 14 amino acids. CDR3 loop: CASSPDSKSYEQYF. The DNA for the CDR3 is TGCGCCAGCAGCCCCGACAGTAAATCCTACGAGCAGTACTTC.

The V call is TRBV27, the J call TRBJ2-7, with D maybe TRBD2 (5 bases). CDR1 and CDR2 (germline): MNHEY, SMNVEV (reference sequence). This CDR3 has 14 amino acids. The V and J ends lost 6 bases and 2 bases respectively, with 14 bases between them. The CDR3 reads CASSPGLATYEQYF. For the CDR3, the DNA is TGTGCCAGCAGCCCCGGTCTAGCCACCTACGAGCAGTACTTC.

This sequence joins TRBV4-2 and TRBJ2-6; TRBD1 matches at 8 bases. Germline V gene data show CDR1 as LGHNA and CDR2 as YNFKEQ. The CDR3 runs 17 residues. Trimming at V came to 3 bases and at J to 0 bases, leaving 4 bases not matched to a gene. The CDR3 spells CASSHGTGDSGANVLTF. CDR3 in DNA: TGTGCCAGCAGCCACGGGACAGGAGACTCTGGGGCCAACGTCCTGACTTTC.

The chain recombines TRBV7-2 with TRBJ1-5, with 9 bases matching TRBD1. Germline V gives CDR1 SGHTA, CDR2 FQGNSA. The V and J ends lost 5 bases and 10 bases, in that order; junction bases with no gene match: 12. There are 15 residues in the CDR3. CDR3 amino acids: CASSPGGTGLRPQHF. CDR3 nucleotide sequence: TGTGCCAGCAGCCCCGGGGGGACAGGGTTACGTCCCCAGCATTTT.

V is TRBV15 and J is TRBJ1-4; 9 nucleotides agree with TRBD1. The V gene end was trimmed by 3 bases and the J gene end by 5 bases; junction bases not matched to a gene: 4. The CDR3 covers 15 residues. CDR1 is LNHNV and CDR2 is YYDKDF in the germline V gene (reference sequence). The CDR3: CATSSLGQGNEKLFF. The CDR3 DNA reads TGTGCCACCAGCAGCCTGGGACAGGGCAATGAAAAACTGTTTTTT.

The V gene is TRBV6-5, the J gene TRBJ1-3; D remains unclear. Trimming cost V 0 bases and J 7 bases, with 13 bases left between them. CDR1 MNHEY and CDR2 SVGAGI come from the germline V gene. The CDR3 is 15 amino acids. The CDR3 DNA reads TGTGCCAGCAGTTACTCGACCGGTACCGGGAACACCATATATTTT. It encodes CASSYSTGTGNTIYF.

The chain employs TRBV29-1 and TRBJ2-2; D is uncertain. CDR3 length: 13 residues. In germline, CDR1 is SQVTM, CDR2 ANQGSEA. The V gene lost 2 bases and the J gene lost 3 bases, with 7 bases spanning the gap. The DNA of the CDR3 is TGCAGCGTTGAATTTCCTGACACCGGGGAGCTGTTTTTT. Translated, it gives CSVEFPDTGELFF.

The chain uses TRBV5-1 and TRBJ1-6; no definite D call. Germline V gene sequence: CDR1 SGHRS, CDR2 YFSETQ. With 3 bases removed from V and 8 bases from J, the gap between germline ends came to 18 bases. The CDR3 runs to 16 residues. Here the CDR3 reads CASSSTTGENYSPLHF. As DNA, the CDR3 is TGCGCCAGCAGCTCGACGACCGGGGAAAATTATTCACCCCTCCACTTT.

The rearrangement uses TRBV12-5 and TRBJ1-6; TRBD1 is a possible D gene (5 bases). The ends were cut back, 4 bases at V and 7 bases at J, with 17 bases in the middle. Germline CDR1 and CDR2: LGHNT and FRNRAP. This CDR3 is built from 16 residues. The CDR3 sequence is CASGSVLGRENSPLHF. For the CDR3, the DNA is TGTGCTAGTGGTTCCGTTCTAGGCAGGGAAAATTCACCCCTCCACTTT. Using reference TRBV12-5 and TRBJ1-6 for the parts outside the CDR3, the full variable domain is DARVTQTPRHKVTEMGQEVTMRCQPILGHNTVFWYRQTMMQGLELLAYFRNRAPLDDSGMPKDRFSAEMPDATLATLKIQPSEPRDSAVYFCASGSVLGRENSPLHFGNGTRLTVT.

The chain carries TRBV6-6 and TRBJ2-3, with 14 bases matching TRBD2. Germline V gene data show CDR1 as MNHNY and CDR2 as SVGAGI (reference sequence). The CDR3 sequence is 16 residues long. Germline trimming cut 7 bases from V and 2 bases from J; bases unmatched to any gene: 5. This CDR3 reads CASTGLAGGPTDTQYF. CDR3 nucleotide sequence: TGTGCCAGCACCGGACTAGCGGGGGGCCCCACAGATACGCAGTATTTT.

CDR3 DNA: TGTGCCAGCAGCGTAGGTGGGACAGTCTCAGCTGAAAAACTGTTTTTT. Its translation: CASSVGGTVSAEKLFF. This sequence joins TRBV9 and TRBJ1-4, with 7 bases that match TRBD1. CDR1 is SGDLS and CDR2 is YYNGEE in the germline V gene. With 0 bases clipped from V and 7 bases from J, the junction kept 9 bases outside the gene matches. The CDR3 totals 16 residues.

The chain couples TRBV6-6 to TRBJ2-3, with a possible D match to TRBD2 (6 bases). Germline CDR1 reads MNHNY; CDR2 reads SVGAGI (reference sequence). The CDR3 sequence is 15 residues long. V gave up 6 bases and J gave up 2 bases, with 15 bases separating them. CDR3 residues: CASRPAGLYTDTQYF. DNA of the CDR3: TGTGCCAGCAGGCCCGCGGGACTGTACACAGATACGCAGTATTTT.

The chain links TRBV11-2 to TRBJ2-3; 14 nucleotides match TRBD2. The ends lost 0 bases at V and 4 bases at J; junction bases unmatched: 9. The germline V gene has CDR1 SGHAT and CDR2 FQNNGV. The CDR3 totals 19 residues. CDR3 sequence (DNA): TGTGCCAGCAGCTTAGATCTTGGTCGACTAGCGGGGGGGCCAGATACGCAGTATTTT. It is translated as CASSLDLGRLAGGPDTQYF. Full variable domain (rest looked up from reference TRBV11-2 and TRBJ2-3): EAGVAQSPRYKIIEKRQSVAFWCNPISGHATLYWYQQILGQGPKLLIQFQNNGVVDDSQLPKDRFSAERLKGVDSTLKIQPAKLEDSAVYLCASSLDLGRLAGGPDTQYFGPGTRLTVL.

The chain combines TRBV7-9 with TRBJ1-2, with a weak D call TRBD1 (6 bases). Trimming cost V 4 bases and J 6 bases, with 15 bases left between them. The CDR3 is made up of 14 amino acids. Germline CDR1 is SEHNR and CDR2 is FQNEAQ (reference sequence). As DNA, the CDR3 is TGTGCCAGCAGCTCGGACAGCCCATCCCATGGCTACACCTTC. Translating gives CASSSDSPSHGYTF.

The rearrangement joins TRBV6-5 to TRBJ1-4, with D unresolved. CDR3 size: 12 residues. V gave up 4 bases and J gave up 8 bases, with 8 bases separating them. Germline V lookup: CDR1 MNHEY, CDR2 SVGAGI. For the CDR3, the DNA is TGTGCCAGCAGTTCTCCCGGGGAAAAACTGTTTTTT. It is translated as CASSSPGEKLFF.

V is TRBV25-1 and J is TRBJ2-3; perhaps TRBD2 as D (6 bases). Deletions cut 1 base from V and 0 bases from J, with 14 bases between. The germline V gene has CDR1 MGHDK and CDR2 SYGVNS. This CDR3 contains 17 residues. Written as DNA, the CDR3 is TGTGCCAGCAGTGAATCTGCGGGGCCCCCAAGCACAGATACGCAGTATTTT. As protein: CASSESAGPPSTDTQYF.

The rearrangement uses TRBV27 and TRBJ2-5; 9 bases are shared with TRBD2. V gave up 3 bases and J gave up 5 bases; unmatched junction bases: 16. CDR3 length: 18 residues. Germline V lookup: CDR1 MNHEY, CDR2 SMNVEV (reference sequence). The CDR3 coding sequence is TGTGCCAGCAGTTTTGGGCCCCCCTCAGGACTAGCGAGGGAGACCCAGTACTTC. Translated, it gives CASSFGPPSGLARETQYF.

The V gene is TRBV9, the J gene TRBJ1-5, with 7 bases matching TRBD1. Trimming cost V 4 bases and J 5 bases; bases outside gene matches: 3. The CDR3 is 13 residues long. CDR1 and CDR2 (germline): SGDLS, YYNGEE. CDR3 in DNA: TGTGCCAGCAGCACTGGGACAGATCAGCCCCAGCATTTT. Translating gives CASSTGTDQPQHF.

As concerns this clone: The same CDR3 is also encoded by other DNA sequences in this sample. The rearrangement uses TRBV7-2 and TRBJ1-3, with 9 bases lining up with TRBD1. V gave up 3 bases and J gave up 0 bases; unmatched junction bases: 3. This CDR3 comprises 16 residues. Germline loops: CDR1 SGHTA, CDR2 FQGNSA. The CDR3 loop is CASSLGQGRSGNTIYF. CDR3 DNA sequence: TGTGCCAGCAGCTTGGGACAGGGCCGCTCTGGAAACACCATATATTTT. The complete variable domain, with remaining parts taken from reference TRBV7-2 and TRBJ1-3, reads GAGVSQSPSNKVTEKGKDVELRCDPISGHTALYWYRQSLGQGLEFLIYFQGNSAPDKSGLPSDRFSAERTGGSVSTLTIQRTQQEDSAVYLCASSLGQGRSGNTIYFGEGSWLTVV.

The chain employs TRBV25-1 and TRBJ2-1; 7 bases are a match to TRBD1. The CDR3 loop spans 14 amino acids. The germline V gene has CDR1 MGHDK and CDR2 SYGVNS. V lost 2 bases and J lost 5; bases outside the gene matches: 3. In DNA, the CDR3 is TGTGCCAGCAGTGAACAGGGGGTCAACAATGAGCAGTTCTTC. It translates to CASSEQGVNNEQFF.

The J gene is TRBJ1-1, the V gene TRBV11-2; D is possibly TRBD1 (5 bases). This CDR3 has 19 residues. Germline V gene sequence: CDR1 SGHAT, CDR2 FQNNGV. V was pared by 1 base and J by 5 bases, with 26 bases between. The CDR3 bases are TGTGCCAGCAGCTTAGGTAACGTCGAGCGGGGCGGATCGGAAACTGAAGCTTTCTTT. Its translation: CASSLGNVERGGSETEAFF.

The rearrangement uses TRBV5-1 and TRBJ2-7; D possibly corresponds to TRBD2 (6 bases). Per the germline V gene, CDR1 is SGHRS and CDR2 is YFSETQ. The CDR3 covers 14 residues. V was cut by 6 bases and J by 3 bases, with 16 bases left in between. DNA for the CDR3: TGCGCCAGCATGCCCGGGGTCGGGGGCTACGAGCAGTACTTC. Amino acids: CASMPGVGGYEQYF.

V and J are TRBV25-1 and TRBJ1-4; D unresolved. This CDR3 contains 17 residues. CDR1 is MGHDK and CDR2 is SYGVNS in the germline V gene. V lost 0 bases to trimming and J lost 1 base, with 12 bases between them. The CDR3 sequence is CASSEYIRGRTNEKLFF. Here the CDR3 DNA reads TGTGCCAGCAGTGAATATATTCGAGGCAGAACTAATGAAAAACTGTTTTTT.

This chain joins TRBV7-2 and TRBJ1-4, with D uncertain. Germline V gene sequence: CDR1 SGHTA, CDR2 FQGNSA. Trimming left V 4 bases short and J 7 bases short, with 13 bases between. The CDR3 spans 14 residues. The CDR3 DNA is TGTGCCAGCAGCTCCGCGGAGGCCCGTGAAAAACTGTTTTTT. This codes for CASSSAEAREKLFF.

The chain couples TRBV18 to TRBJ2-7; possibly TRBD1 for D (5 bases). The CDR3 is 12 amino acids. V was pared by 5 bases and J by 5 bases, with 10 bases between. CDR1 is KGHSH and CDR2 is LQKENI in the germline V gene. CDR3 residues: CASSSGADEQYF. CDR3 DNA sequence: TGTGCCAGCTCATCTGGGGCGGACGAGCAGTACTTC.

The chain recombines TRBV4-3 with TRBJ1-1, with a possible D match to TRBD1 (6 bases). This CDR3 region has 14 residues. The germline V gene has CDR1 LGHNA and CDR2 YSLEER. Trimming took off 0 bases at V and 8 bases at J, with 13 bases between the two ends. The CDR3 coding sequence is TGCGCCAGCAGCCAAGATCGTATAGGGACAGAAGCTTTCTTT. It is translated as CASSQDRIGTEAFF.

The rearrangement uses TRBV7-2 and TRBJ2-7; 7 bases agree with TRBD2. Unmatched junction bases numbered 11, after V lost 5 bases and J lost 13 bases. CDR1 and CDR2 from the germline V gene are SGHTA and FQGNSA. The length of the CDR3 is 12 residues. The CDR3 sequence is CASSHPGLVIYF. Here the CDR3 DNA reads TGTGCCAGCAGCCATCCTGGACTAGTTATCTACTTC.

The V call is TRBV7-2, the J call TRBJ2-7; TRBD2 matches at 9 bases. The ends lost 2 bases at V and 2 bases at J; junction bases unmatched: 4. Germline V gives CDR1 SGHTA, CDR2 FQGNSA. The CDR3 consists of 15 residues. The CDR3 protein is CASSLNGGGAYEQYF. CDR3 sequence (DNA): TGTGCCAGCAGCTTAAATGGCGGGGGGGCCTACGAGCAGTACTTC. The entire variable domain, with the rest obtained from reference TRBV7-2 and TRBJ2-7, is as follows: GAGVSQSPSNKVTEKGKDVELRCDPISGHTALYWYRQSLGQGLEFLIYFQGNSAPDKSGLPSDRFSAERTGGSVSTLTIQRTQQEDSAVYLCASSLNGGGAYEQYFGPGTRLTVT.